The T cell receptor (beta chain) described here comes from a study of blood T cell repertoires in COVID-19. Study background: Sites in the United States, Italy and Spain provided acute and convalescent COVID-19 samples. In each case, the material was cDNA or gDNA derived from T cells, B-cell-depleted T cells, or PBMCs.

The V segment lost 4 bases and the J segment 8 bases; nucleotides outside the gene matches: 10. Germline CDR1 SGHAT, CDR2 FQNNGV. This CDR3 contains 14 residues. Here immunoSEQ multiplex PCR was the method, and the copy in TCRdb shows in-frame clones only, minus some. The sample includes about 150,000 clones, over 70% seen only once; the top ten take approximately 40%. The clonotype was recovered from a human donor in a cohort sampled during active COVID-19. Material: peripheral blood. This sequence joins TRBV11-2 and TRBJ1-2, with 7 bases aligning to TRBD1. Here the CDR3 reads CASSSGQVVWGYTF. CDR3 nucleotide sequence: TGTGCCAGCAGCTCCGGACAGGTGGTTTGGGGCTACACCTTC.